A single sample gave rise to the 8 T cell receptor beta chains below, sequenced in a study of blood T cell repertoires in COVID-19. Sequencing used immunoSEQ multiplex PCR; TCRdb keeps in-frame clones, though not all of them. The sample has about 150,000 clones; approximately 80% are singletons. The sample taken for sequencing was peripheral blood. The source of these receptors is a woman aged 55-70 years with COVID-19, enrolled during active disease.

This clone was detected only a few times. The rearrangement uses TRBV28 and TRBJ2-1, with 10 bases fitting TRBD2. The V segment lost 5 bases and the J segment 6 bases; nucleotides outside the gene matches: 4. Germline V gene sequence: CDR1 MDHEN, CDR2 SYDVKM. The CDR3 is made up of 14 amino acids. CDR3 region: CASSLAGDINEQFF. CDR3 DNA: TGTGCCAGCAGTCTAGCGGGAGATATCAATGAGCAGTTCTTC.

The V gene is TRBV10-3, the J gene TRBJ1-2; 9 bases map to TRBD1. Germline assignment: CDR1 ENHRY and CDR2 SYGVKD. J lost 4 bases, V lost 7 bases, and 1 base had no gene match. This CDR3 comprises 12 residues. The CDR3 reads CAIKDRGYGYTF. As DNA, the CDR3 is TGTGCCATCAAGGACAGGGGCTATGGCTACACCTTC.

This chain joins TRBV13 and TRBJ2-5; D ambiguous. Germline CDR1 and CDR2: PRHDT and FYEKMQ (reference sequence). Trimming shortened V by 5 bases and J by 6 bases, and 13 bases separated the two germline ends. This CDR3 is 13 amino acids long. For the CDR3, the DNA is TGTGCCAGCAGCCCCGACCGGCGGCAGACCCAGTACTTC. It yields the protein CASSPDRRQTQYF.

The genes are TRBV4-1 and TRBJ1-1; D is possibly TRBD1 (6 bases). The CDR3 is 13 residues long. Trimming stripped 2 bases from V and 10 bases from J, with 14 bases between. From germline, CDR1 is MGHRA and CDR2 YSYEKL. CDR3 loop: CASSQSRGFGAFF. For the CDR3, the DNA is TGCGCCAGCAGCCAATCCAGGGGATTTGGAGCTTTCTTT.

The chain carries TRBV7-6 and TRBJ1-3, with TRBD1 identical over 9 bases. Germline V gives CDR1 SGHVS, CDR2 FNYEAQ. There are 15 residues in the CDR3. V dropped 3 bases and J dropped 0; count of bases not matched to a gene: 0. This CDR3 reads CASSLGQGSGNTIYF. CDR3 nucleotide sequence: TGTGCCAGCAGCTTGGGACAGGGCTCTGGAAACACCATATATTTT.

V gene TRBV7-8 combines with J gene TRBJ2-7; 9 bases line up with TRBD1. V dropped 1 base and J dropped 2; count of bases not matched to a gene: 3. Germline V gives CDR1 SGHVS, CDR2 FQNEAQ. The CDR3 sequence is 15 residues long. The CDR3 nucleotides read TGTGCCAGCAGCTTAGGGGGACAGGGCCCCTACGAGCAGTACGTC. Amino acid sequence: CASSLGGQGPYEQYV.

The chain recombines TRBV6-2 or TRBV6-3 with TRBJ1-1; D remains unclear. The CDR3 contains 13 residues. Per the germline V gene, CDR1 is MNHEY and CDR2 is SVGEGT. The V and J ends lost 2 bases and 4 bases respectively, with 8 bases between them. As DNA, the CDR3 is TGTGCCAGCAGTTACCGGGTTACCACTGAAGCTTTCTTT. Encoded protein: CASSYRVTTEAFF.

V is TRBV9 and J is TRBJ2-1, with 8 bases lining up with TRBD2. The CDR3 is 15 amino acids. Germline assignment: CDR1 SGDLS and CDR2 YYNGEE. V lost 3 bases and J lost 0; bases outside the gene matches: 2. The CDR3, as DNA: TGTGCCAGCAGCGCCGGGACTAGCTCCTACAATGAGCAGTTCTTC. This sequence encodes CASSAGTSSYNEQFF.